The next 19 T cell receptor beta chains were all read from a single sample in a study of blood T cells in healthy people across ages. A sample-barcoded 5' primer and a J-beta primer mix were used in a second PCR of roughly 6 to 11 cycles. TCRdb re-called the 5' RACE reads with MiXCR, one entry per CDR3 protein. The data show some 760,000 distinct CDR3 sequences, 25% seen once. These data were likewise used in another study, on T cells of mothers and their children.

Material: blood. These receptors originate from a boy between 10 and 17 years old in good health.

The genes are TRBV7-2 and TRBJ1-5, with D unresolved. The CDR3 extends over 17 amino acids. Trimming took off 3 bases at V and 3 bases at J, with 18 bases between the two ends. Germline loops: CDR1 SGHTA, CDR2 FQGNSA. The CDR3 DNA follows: TGTGCCAGCAGCTTCGACCTGATTTGGAGGTCCAATCAGCCCCAGCATTTT. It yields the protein CASSFDLIWRSNQPQHF. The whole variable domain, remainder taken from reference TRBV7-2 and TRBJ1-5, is GAGVSQSPSNKVTEKGKDVELRCDPISGHTALYWYRQSLGQGLEFLIYFQGNSAPDKSGLPSDRFSAERTGGSVSTLTIQRTQQEDSAVYLCASSFDLIWRSNQPQHFGDGTRLSIL.

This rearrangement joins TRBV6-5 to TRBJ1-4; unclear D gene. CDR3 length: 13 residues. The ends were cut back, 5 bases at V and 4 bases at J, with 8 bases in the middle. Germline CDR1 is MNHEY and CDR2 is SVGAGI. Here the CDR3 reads CASSNWGNEKLFF. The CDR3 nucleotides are TGTGCCAGCAGTAACTGGGGTAATGAAAAACTGTTTTTT.

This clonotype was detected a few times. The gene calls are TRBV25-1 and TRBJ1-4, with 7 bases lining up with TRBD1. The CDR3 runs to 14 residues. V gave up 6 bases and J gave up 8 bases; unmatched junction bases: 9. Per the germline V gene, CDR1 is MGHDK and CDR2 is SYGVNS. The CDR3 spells CASSRQGVGEKLFF. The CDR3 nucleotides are TGTGCCAGCAGCCGACAGGGAGTAGGGGAAAAACTGTTTTTT.

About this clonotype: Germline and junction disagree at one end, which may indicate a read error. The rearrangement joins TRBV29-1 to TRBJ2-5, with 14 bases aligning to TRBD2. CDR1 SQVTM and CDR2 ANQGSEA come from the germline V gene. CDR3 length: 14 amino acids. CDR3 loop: CGVTTSGGAGTQYF. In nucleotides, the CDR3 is TGCGGCGTGACGACTAGCGGGGGGGCCGGGACCCAGTACTTC.

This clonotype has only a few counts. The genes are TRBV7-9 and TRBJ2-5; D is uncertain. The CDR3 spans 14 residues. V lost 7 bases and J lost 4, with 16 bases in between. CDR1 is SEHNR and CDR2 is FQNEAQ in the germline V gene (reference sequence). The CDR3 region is CASTGPGQGETQYF. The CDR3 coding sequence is TGTGCCAGCACCGGACCCGGGCAAGGAGAGACCCAGTACTTC.

The CDR3 sequence is CATQGDSYEQYF. The DNA of the CDR3 is TGTGCCACTCAGGGGGACAGCTACGAGCAGTACTTC. V and J are TRBV6-1 and TRBJ2-7; 7 bases map to TRBD1. Germline trimming cut 10 bases from V and 3 bases from J; bases unmatched to any gene: 6. Germline assignment: CDR1 MNHNS and CDR2 SASEGT. The CDR3 totals 12 residues.

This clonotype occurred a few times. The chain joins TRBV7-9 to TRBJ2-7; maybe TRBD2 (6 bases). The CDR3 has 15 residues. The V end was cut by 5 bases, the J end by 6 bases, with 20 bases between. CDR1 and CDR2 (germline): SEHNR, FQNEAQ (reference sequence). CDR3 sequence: CASSGLEVGGSEQYF. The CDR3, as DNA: TGTGCCAGCAGCGGCTTGGAAGTGGGGGGTAGCGAGCAGTACTTC.

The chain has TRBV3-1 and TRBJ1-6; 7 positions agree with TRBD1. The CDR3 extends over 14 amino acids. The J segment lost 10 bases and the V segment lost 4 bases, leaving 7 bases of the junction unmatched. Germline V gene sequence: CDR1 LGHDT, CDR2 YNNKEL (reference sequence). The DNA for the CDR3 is TGTGCCAGCAGCCGCCGACAGGGTTCATCACCCCTCCACTTT. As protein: CASSRRQGSSPLHF.

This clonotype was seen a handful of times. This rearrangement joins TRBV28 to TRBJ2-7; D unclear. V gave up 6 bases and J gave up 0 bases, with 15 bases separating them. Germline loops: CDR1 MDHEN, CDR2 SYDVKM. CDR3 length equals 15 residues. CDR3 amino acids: CASSSPVSASYEQYF. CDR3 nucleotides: TGTGCCAGCAGCTCACCTGTGAGCGCCTCCTACGAGCAGTACTTC.

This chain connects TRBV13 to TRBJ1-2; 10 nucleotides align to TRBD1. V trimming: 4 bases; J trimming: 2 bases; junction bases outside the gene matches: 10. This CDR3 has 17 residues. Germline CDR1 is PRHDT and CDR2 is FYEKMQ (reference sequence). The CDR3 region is CASSSQGDRGRNYGYTF. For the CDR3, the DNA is TGTGCCAGCAGCTCGCAGGGGGACAGGGGAAGAAACTATGGCTACACCTTC.

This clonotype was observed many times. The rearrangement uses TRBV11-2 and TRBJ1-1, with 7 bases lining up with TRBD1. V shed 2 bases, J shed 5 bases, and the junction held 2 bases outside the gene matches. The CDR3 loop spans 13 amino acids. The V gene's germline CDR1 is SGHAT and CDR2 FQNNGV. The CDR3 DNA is TGTGCCAGCAGCTTACAACAGGGGACTGAAGCTTTCTTT. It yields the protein CASSLQQGTEAFF. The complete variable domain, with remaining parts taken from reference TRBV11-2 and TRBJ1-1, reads EAGVAQSPRYKIIEKRQSVAFWCNPISGHATLYWYQQILGQGPKLLIQFQNNGVVDDSQLPKDRFSAERLKGVDSTLKIQPAKLEDSAVYLCASSLQQGTEAFFGQGTRLTVV.

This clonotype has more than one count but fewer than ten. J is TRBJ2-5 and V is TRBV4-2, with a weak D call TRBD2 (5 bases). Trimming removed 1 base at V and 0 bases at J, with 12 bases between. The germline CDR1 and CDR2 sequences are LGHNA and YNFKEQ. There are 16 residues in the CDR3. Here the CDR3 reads CASSQVRTDYQETQYF. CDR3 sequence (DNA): TGTGCCAGCAGCCAAGTTAGGACGGACTACCAAGAGACCCAGTACTTC.

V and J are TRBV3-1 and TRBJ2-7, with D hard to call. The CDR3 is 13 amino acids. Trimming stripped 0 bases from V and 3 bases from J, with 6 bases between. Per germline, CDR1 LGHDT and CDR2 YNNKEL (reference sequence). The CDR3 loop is CASSQEYLYEQYF. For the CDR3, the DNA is TGTGCCAGCAGCCAAGAATACCTCTACGAGCAGTACTTC.

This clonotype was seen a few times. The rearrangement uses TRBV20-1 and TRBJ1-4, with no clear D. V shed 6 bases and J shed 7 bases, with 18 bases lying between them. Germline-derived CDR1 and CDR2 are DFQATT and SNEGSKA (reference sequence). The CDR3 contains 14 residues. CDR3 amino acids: CSAPADPAGEKLFF. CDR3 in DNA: TGCAGTGCCCCGGCGGACCCTGCGGGTGAAAAACTGTTTTTT.

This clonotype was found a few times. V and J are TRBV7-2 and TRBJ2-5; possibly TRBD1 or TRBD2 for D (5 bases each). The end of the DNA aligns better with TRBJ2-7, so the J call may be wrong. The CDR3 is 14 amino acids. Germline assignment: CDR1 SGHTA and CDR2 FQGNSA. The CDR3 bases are TGTGCCAGCAGCCGTTCGGGGCAGGTGTACGAGCAGTACTTC. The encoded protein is CASSRSGQVYEQYF.

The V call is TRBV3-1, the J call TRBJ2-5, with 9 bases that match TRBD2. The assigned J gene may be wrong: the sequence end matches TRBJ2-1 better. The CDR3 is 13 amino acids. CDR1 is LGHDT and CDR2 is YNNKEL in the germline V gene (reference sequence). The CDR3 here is CASRPSGAPWQFF. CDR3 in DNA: TGTGCCAGCAGACCTAGCGGGGCTCCTTGGCAGTTCTTC.

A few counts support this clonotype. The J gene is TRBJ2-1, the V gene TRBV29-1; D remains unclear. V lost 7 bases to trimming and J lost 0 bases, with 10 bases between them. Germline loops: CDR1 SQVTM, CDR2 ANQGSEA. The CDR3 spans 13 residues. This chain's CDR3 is CSGSSSSYNEQFF. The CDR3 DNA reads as TGCAGCGGAAGCAGTAGCTCCTACAATGAGCAGTTCTTC.

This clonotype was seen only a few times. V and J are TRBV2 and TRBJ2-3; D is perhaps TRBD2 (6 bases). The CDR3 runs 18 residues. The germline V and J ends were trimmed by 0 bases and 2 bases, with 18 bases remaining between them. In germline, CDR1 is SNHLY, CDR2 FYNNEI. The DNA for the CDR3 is TGTGCCAGCAGTGAAGCGCTTCGGTCTAGCGTCTACACAGATACGCAGTATTTT. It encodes CASSEALRSSVYTDTQYF. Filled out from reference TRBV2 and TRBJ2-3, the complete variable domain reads EPEVTQTPSHQVTQMGQEVILRCVPISNHLYFYWYRQILGQKVEFLVSFYNNEISEKSEIFDDQFSVERPDGSNFTLKIRSTKLEDSAMYFCASSEALRSSVYTDTQYFGPGTRLTVL.

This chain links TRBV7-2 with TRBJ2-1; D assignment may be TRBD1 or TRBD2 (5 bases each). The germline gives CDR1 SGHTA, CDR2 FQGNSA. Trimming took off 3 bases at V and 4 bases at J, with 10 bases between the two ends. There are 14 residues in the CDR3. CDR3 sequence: CASSFLGTYNEQFF. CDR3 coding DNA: TGTGCCAGCAGCTTTTTGGGGACGTACAATGAGCAGTTCTTC.